One sample yielded the 12 T cell receptor beta chains listed below, sequenced in a study of CD8 T cells in ankylosing spondylitis. MiXCR was run by TCRdb on the 5' RACE reads, yielding one entry per CDR3 protein. The table lists 130,000 or so distinct CDR3 sequences, over 6% of them singletons. Sequencing input: blood, either unsorted or a sorted T cell fraction (not recorded which). Receptor source: a male donor with ankylosing spondylitis or in good health (not recorded which).

This clonotype was counted ten times or more. The chain recombines TRBV5-1 with TRBJ1-1; unclear D gene. The length of the CDR3 is 15 residues. Trimming took 0 bases from V and 5 from J, leaving 14 bases between them. Germline values: CDR1 SGHRS, CDR2 YFSETQ. CDR3: CASSLEGQGSTEAFF. CDR3 nucleotide sequence: TGCGCCAGCAGCTTGGAAGGCCAAGGGTCTACTGAAGCTTTCTTT.

This clonotype has ten or more counts. V gene TRBV5-1 combines with J gene TRBJ1-5, with D hard to call. Germline CDR1 is SGHRS and CDR2 is YFSETQ. V was pared by 0 bases and J by 2 bases, with 9 bases between. The length of the CDR3 is 15 residues. DNA of the CDR3: TGCGCCAGCAGCTTGGAAGGAGATCGCAATCAGCCCCAGCATTTT. This gives the protein CASSLEGDRNQPQHF.

This clonotype was recorded many times. The chain employs TRBV12-3 or TRBV12-4 and TRBJ2-3; TRBD2 aligns across 8 bases. With 3 bases clipped from V and 1 base from J, the junction kept 9 bases outside the gene matches. CDR3 length: 17 residues. This chain's CDR3 is CASSFRREGPGTDTQYF. CDR3 in DNA: TGTGCCAGCAGTTTTCGTCGGGAGGGCCCTGGCACAGATACGCAGTATTTT.

Many counts were recorded for this clonotype. The CDR3 sequence: CASSLGPRQIPYEQYF. Here the CDR3 DNA reads TGTGCCAGCAGCTTAGGTCCACGGCAGATTCCCTACGAGCAGTACTTC. The V call is TRBV7-9, the J call TRBJ2-7; D not certain. V gave up 1 base and J gave up 2 bases, with 15 bases separating them. Germline V gene lookup returns CDR1 SEHNR and CDR2 FQNEAQ (reference sequence). The CDR3 spans 16 residues. The variable domain in full, with the rest retrieved from reference TRBV7-9 and TRBJ2-7, is DTGVSQNPRHKITKRGQNVTFRCDPISEHNRLYWYRQTLGQGPEFLTYFQNEAQLEKSRLLSDRFSAERPKGSFSTLEIQRTEQGDSAMYLCASSLGPRQIPYEQYFGPGTRLTVT.

This clonotype was detected many times. This chain links TRBV19 with TRBJ1-2; D unclear. Deletions cut 7 bases from V and 8 bases from J, with 11 bases between. CDR3 size: 11 residues. The germline V gene has CDR1 LNHDA and CDR2 SQIVND (reference sequence). Written as DNA, the CDR3 is TGTGCCAGTACCTCCGCCAGCGGCTACACCTTC. This codes for CASTSASGYTF. Full variable domain (missing parts from reference TRBV19 and TRBJ1-2): DGGITQSPKYLFRKEGQNVTLSCEQNLNHDAMYWYRQDPGQGLRLIYYSQIVNDFQKGDIAEGYSVSREKKESFPLTVTSAQKNPTAFYLCASTSASGYTFGSGTRLTVV.

CDR3 nucleotide sequence: TGTGCCAGTAGGGCAGGGTTGAACACTGAAGCTTTCTTT. Protein sequence: CASRAGLNTEAFF. The rearrangement joins TRBV19 to TRBJ1-1; tentative D call: TRBD1 (5 bases). Per the germline V gene, CDR1 is LNHDA and CDR2 is SQIVND (reference sequence). The CDR3 is 13 amino acids. Deletions cut 6 bases from V and 0 bases from J, with 8 bases between.

Ten or more counts support this clonotype. The V call is TRBV19, the J call TRBJ2-1, with 11 bases that match TRBD2. Germline values: CDR1 LNHDA, CDR2 SQIVND (reference sequence). V shed 4 bases, J shed 6 bases, and the junction held 8 bases outside the gene matches. CDR3 length equals 16 residues. For the CDR3, the DNA is TGTGCCAGTAGTACAATACTAGCGGGAGAGGGCAATGAGCAGTTCTTC. Translation gives CASSTILAGEGNEQFF.

This clonotype was counted many times. The chain joins TRBV30 to TRBJ2-3; weak D call: TRBD2 (6 bases). This CDR3 is 13 amino acids long. The germline V and J ends were trimmed by 5 bases and 2 bases, with 11 bases remaining between them. The V gene's germline CDR1 is GTSNPN and CDR2 SVGIG (reference sequence). This CDR3 reads CAWGTGYTDTQYF. CDR3 DNA: TGTGCCTGGGGGACTGGCTACACAGATACGCAGTATTTT.

The table lists this clonotype with a few counts. The CDR3 loop is CSVLRDRGVKTQYF. For the CDR3, the DNA is TGCAGCGTCTTGCGGGACAGGGGGGTCAAGACCCAGTACTTC. The V gene is TRBV29-1, the J gene TRBJ2-5; TRBD1 aligns across 11 bases. This CDR3 is built from 14 residues. The germline V gene encodes CDR1 SQVTM and CDR2 ANQGSEA. The trim removed 6 bases at V and 6 bases at J, leaving 9 bases unmatched.

CDR3 residues: CASSLKGSPLEAFF. The CDR3 DNA follows: TGTGCCAGCAGCTTAAAGGGGAGCCCACTTGAAGCTTTCTTT. The rearrangement links TRBV7-9 to TRBJ1-1; tentative D call: TRBD1 (5 bases). V dropped 2 bases and J dropped 7 bases, with 14 bases sitting between them. The CDR3 loop spans 14 amino acids. Germline V CDR1 and CDR2: SEHNR, FQNEAQ (reference sequence).

This clonotype was recorded at least ten times. The CDR3 loop is CASSLYEASGDNEQFF. CDR3 DNA: TGTGCCAGCAGCTTATACGAGGCTAGCGGTGACAATGAGCAGTTCTTC. The genes are TRBV7-6 and TRBJ2-1; 7 bases agree with TRBD2. The CDR3 covers 16 residues. J lost 5 bases, V lost 2 bases, and 9 bases had no gene match. Germline V gene lookup returns CDR1 SGHVS and CDR2 FNYEAQ.

This clonotype was detected ten times or more. The V and J genes are TRBV7-8 and TRBJ1-1; maybe TRBD1 (5 bases). There are 15 residues in the CDR3. V was pared by 5 bases and J by 0 bases, with 13 bases between. Germline CDR1 is SGHVS and CDR2 is FQNEAQ. CDR3 bases: TGTGCCAGCAGCAAGGGGACCGACTTGAACACTGAAGCTTTCTTT. It translates to CASSKGTDLNTEAFF.